This entry describes one T cell receptor (beta chain). Its specificity is unknown. Control samples came 1 year after myeloablative marrow transplants with methotrexate plus calcineurin inhibitor. This sample was taken from a study of T cells after posttransplantation cyclophosphamide. Study-level results: Tissue-infiltrating T cells from skin or gut overlapped little with blood T cells. Donor CD8+ memory clones often dominated recipient blood repertoires at later times. Recipient CMV seropositivity and CMV reactivation strongly tracked TRB clonality.

Here immunoSEQ multiplex PCR was the method, and the copy in TCRdb shows in-frame clones only, minus some. The top ten hold roughly 8% of the sample, which has more than 20,000 clones, roughly 90% seen once. The CDR3 has 16 amino acids. The germline V gene encodes CDR1 SGHTA and CDR2 FQGNSA. V lost 1 base and J lost 1; bases outside the gene matches: 1. The specimen comprised PBMCs, sampled after an allogeneic stem cell transplant with a calcineurin inhibitor and methotrexate. The sequence was obtained from a female patient aged 45-65 years who received an allogeneic stem cell transplant from an unrelated donor, was CMV-positive, and had chronic GVHD only. Among the T cells, some may be from the graft donor. V and J are TRBV7-2 and TRBJ1-3, with 10 positions matching TRBD1. For the CDR3, the DNA is TGTGCCAGCAGCTTAGTGGGACAGGGGTCTGGAAACACCATATATTTT. It yields the protein CASSLVGQGSGNTIYF.